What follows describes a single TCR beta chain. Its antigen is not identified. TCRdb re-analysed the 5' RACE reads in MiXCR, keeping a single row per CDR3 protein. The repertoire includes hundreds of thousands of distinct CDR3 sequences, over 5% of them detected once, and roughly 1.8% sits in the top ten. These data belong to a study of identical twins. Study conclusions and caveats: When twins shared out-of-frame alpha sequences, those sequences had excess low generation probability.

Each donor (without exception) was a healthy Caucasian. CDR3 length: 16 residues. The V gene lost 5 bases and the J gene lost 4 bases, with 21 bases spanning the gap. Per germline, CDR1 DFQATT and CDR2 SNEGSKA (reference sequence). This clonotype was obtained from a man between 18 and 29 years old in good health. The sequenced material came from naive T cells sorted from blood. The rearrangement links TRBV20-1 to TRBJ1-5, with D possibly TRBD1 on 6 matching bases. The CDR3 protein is CSARQQGLMRNQPQHF. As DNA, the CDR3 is TGCAGTGCTCGCCAACAGGGTTTGATGAGAAATCAGCCCCAGCATTTT.